The clone carrying this T cell receptor beta chain has a count of ten or more. Antigen unknown. This specimen comes from a study of T cells in Graves' hyperthyroidism and ophthalmopathy. Overall study findings and caveats: A model built on 13 V-J features separated ophthalmopathy from stable hyperthyroidism. Clonotypes that were expanded in thyroid above 0.001 mostly appeared in blood too.

Amplification yielded TCR beta CDR3 regions, with RNA transcripts as the source. The HTBI set primed first-round TCR CDR3 RT-PCR. TCRdb ran MiXCR on the multiplex PCR reads and lists one entry per CDR3 protein. This table has 460,000 or so distinct CDR3 sequences, around an eighth appearing once. This CDR3 spans 13 amino acids. V lost 5 bases and J lost 0, with 4 bases in between. CDR1 SGHNT and CDR2 YENEEA come from the germline V gene. Clinicians diagnosed patients from clinical symptoms, serum thyroxine and TRAb, thyroid ultrasound and orbital computed tomography. V is TRBV11-3 and J is TRBJ2-2; D gene uncertain. The sequenced sample consisted of blood. This receptor was taken from a woman under 30 with Graves' hyperthyroidism. CDR3 DNA sequence: TGTGCCAGCAGCCCGCCGAACACCGGGGAGCTGTTTTTT. Translating gives CASSPPNTGELFF.